This T cell receptor (beta chain) was documented in a study of Ad26.COV2.S vaccination and SARS-CoV-2 variants. Profiled with immunoSEQ multiplex PCR; TCRdb holds only in-frame clones, not every one. The data show over 400,000 clones, 85% to 90% seen once. The treatment is: some 19 received Ad26.COV2.S at low or high dose, single or two shots; about 5 received placebo; per-sample allocation not given. On day 63 after the first injection, vaccine and placebo recipients gave samples. Germline CDR1 SGHRS, CDR2 YFSETQ. V was pared by 0 bases and J by 6 bases, with 10 bases between. This CDR3 spans 13 amino acids.

This receptor was taken from a person between 18 and 59 years old who received the Ad26.COV2.S COVID-19 vaccine or a placebo. The rearrangement uses TRBV5-1 and TRBJ2-7; D unclear. This material consisted of peripheral blood, taken in a trial of Ad26.COV2.S vaccine versus placebo. For the CDR3, the DNA is TGCGCCAGCAGCTTGGTTGCTGGCGGCGAGCAGTACTTC. Protein: CASSLVAGGEQYF.